This T cell receptor beta chain was recovered during a study of shared clonotypes between healthy human individuals. Study-level points and caveats: As a rule, naive subsets had a larger estimated richness than memory subsets. Of the naive CD4 clonotypes, roughly 5.2% were shared across a few donors.

The V segment lost 2 bases and the J segment 2 bases; nucleotides outside the gene matches: 5. Germline assignment: CDR1 LNHDA and CDR2 SQIVND (reference sequence). The CDR3 is 15 amino acids. Concerning this clone: What it binds is unknown.

CD8 cells classed as naive were CD45RO-negative and positively selected for CCR7, excluding terminally differentiated effector memory CD45RA+ cells. Clones were sequenced by immunoSEQ multiplex PCR, and TCRdb holds only the in-frame ones, with some missing. The sample has 2 million or so clones, approximately 95% seen once; the top ten hold 0.85% to 1.2%. The source material was naive CD8+ T cells sorted from blood. The V gene is TRBV19, the J gene TRBJ2-7, with TRBD1 matching over 8 bases. The TCR sequence derives from a man aged 18-30 years in good health. CDR3 DNA sequence: TGTGCCAGTAGTATACAGGGGGCGAAGACCTACGAGCAGTACTTC. This translates into CASSIQGAKTYEQYF.